Sequencing of this T cell receptor beta chain was carried out in a study of technical replicates of blood from a handful of donors. The data were produced by immunoSEQ multiplex PCR, yet TCRdb's version contains in-frame clones alone and is incomplete. The sample shows fewer than 90,000 clones, just over 90% of them seen only once. The sequenced sample was T cells isolated from PBMCs. This clonotype was sampled from a human donor in good health.

CDR3 amino acids: CASSTRQGNGYTF. The CDR3 coding sequence is TGCGCCAGCAGCACGAGACAGGGAAACGGCTACACCTTC. This sequence joins TRBV5-1 and TRBJ1-2; 7 nucleotides agree with TRBD1. CDR1 is SGHRS and CDR2 is YFSETQ in the germline V gene. The CDR3 loop spans 13 amino acids. Trimming at V came to 4 bases and at J to 8 bases, leaving 8 bases not matched to a gene.